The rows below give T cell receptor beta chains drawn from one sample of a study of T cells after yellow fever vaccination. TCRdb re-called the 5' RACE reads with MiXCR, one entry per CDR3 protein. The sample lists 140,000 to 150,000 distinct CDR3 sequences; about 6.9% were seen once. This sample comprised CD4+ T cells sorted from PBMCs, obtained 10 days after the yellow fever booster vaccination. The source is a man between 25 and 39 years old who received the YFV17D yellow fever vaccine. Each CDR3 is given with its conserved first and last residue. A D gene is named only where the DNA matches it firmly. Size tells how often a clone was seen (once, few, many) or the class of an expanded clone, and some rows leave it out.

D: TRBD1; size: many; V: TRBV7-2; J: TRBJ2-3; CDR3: CASSLDTGGGRTQYF; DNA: TGTGCCAGCAGCTTAGACACAGGGGGCGGGCGTACGCAGTATTTT
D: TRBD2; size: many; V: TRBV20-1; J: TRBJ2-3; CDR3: CSAPSREGLTDTQYF; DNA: TGCAGTGCACCGTCGCGGGAGGGCCTAACAGATACGCAGTATTTT
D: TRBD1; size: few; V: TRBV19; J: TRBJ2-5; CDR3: CASSWDRGRGKTQYF; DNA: TGTGCCAGTAGTTGGGACAGGGGGCGCGGAAAGACCCAGTACTTC
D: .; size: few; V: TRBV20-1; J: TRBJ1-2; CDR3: CSADRGENGYTF; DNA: TGCAGTGCTGATAGGGGGGAGAATGGCTACACCTTC
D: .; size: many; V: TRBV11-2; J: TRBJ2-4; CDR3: CASSFTENIQYF; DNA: TGTGCCAGCAGCTTCACAGAAAACATTCAGTACTTC
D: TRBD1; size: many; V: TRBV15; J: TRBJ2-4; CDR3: CATSRVQSGTEGAKNIQYF; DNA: TGTGCCACCAGCAGAGTCCAATCCGGGACAGAAGGGGCCAAAAACATTCAGTACTTC
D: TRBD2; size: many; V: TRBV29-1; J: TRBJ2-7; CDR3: CSVDSPSSGSSYEQYF; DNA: TGCAGCGTGGACTCCCCGTCTAGCGGGAGCTCCTACGAGCAGTACTTC
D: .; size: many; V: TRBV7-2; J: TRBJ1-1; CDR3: CASSLRWPALNTEAFF; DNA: TGTGCCAGCAGCTTAAGGTGGCCAGCGCTGAACACTGAAGCTTTCTTT
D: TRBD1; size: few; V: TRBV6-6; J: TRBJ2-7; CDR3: CATRQGARGEQYF; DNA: TGTGCCACCAGACAGGGGGCCCGAGGGGAGCAGTACTTC
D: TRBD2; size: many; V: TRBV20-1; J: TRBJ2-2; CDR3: CSVLTAGVGTGELFF; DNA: TGCAGTGTATTGACGGCGGGAGTGGGCACCGGGGAGCTGTTTTTT
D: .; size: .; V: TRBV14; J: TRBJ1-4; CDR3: CASSRSGEKLFF; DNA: TGTGCCAGCAGCCGCAGCGGAGAAAAACTGTTTTTT
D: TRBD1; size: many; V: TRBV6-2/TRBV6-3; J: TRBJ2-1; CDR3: CASSYLTGEAYNEQFF; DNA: TGTGCCAGCAGTTACTTGACAGGGGAGGCCTACAATGAGCAGTTCTTC
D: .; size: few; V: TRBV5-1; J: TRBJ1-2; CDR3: CASKEDSRGYTF; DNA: TGCGCCAGCAAAGAGGACAGTAGAGGCTACACCTTC
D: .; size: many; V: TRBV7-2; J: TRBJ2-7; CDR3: CASSFIPGDSYEQYF; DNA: TGTGCCAGCAGCTTTATCCCCGGGGACTCGTACGAGCAGTACTTC
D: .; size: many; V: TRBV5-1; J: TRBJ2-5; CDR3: CASSSADQQETQYF; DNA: TGCGCCAGCAGCTCAGCGGACCAACAAGAGACCCAGTACTTC
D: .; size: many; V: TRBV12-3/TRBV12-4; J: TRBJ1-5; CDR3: CASSSDYAYGPQHF; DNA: TGTGCCAGCAGCTCGGACTACGCTTATGGTCCCCAGCATTTT
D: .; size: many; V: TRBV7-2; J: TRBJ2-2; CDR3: CASSFSRLVTGELFF; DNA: TGTGCCAGCAGCTTTTCACGACTAGTCACCGGGGAGCTGTTTTTT
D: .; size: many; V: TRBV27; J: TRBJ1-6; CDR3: CATSGQYNSPLHF; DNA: TGTGCCACCTCAGGGCAATATAATTCACCCCTCCACTTT
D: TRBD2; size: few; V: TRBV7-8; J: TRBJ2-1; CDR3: CASSTPRAGVFNEQFF; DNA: TGTGCCAGCAGCACCCCCCGAGCGGGAGTTTTCAATGAGCAGTTCTTC
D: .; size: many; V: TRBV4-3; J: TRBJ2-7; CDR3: CASSPQRISYEQYF; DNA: TGCGCCAGCAGTCCACAACGGATCTCCTACGAGCAGTACTTC
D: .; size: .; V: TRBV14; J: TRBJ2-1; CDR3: CASSIQGGFNEQFF; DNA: TGTGCCAGCAGCATCCAAGGGGGATTCAATGAGCAGTTCTTC
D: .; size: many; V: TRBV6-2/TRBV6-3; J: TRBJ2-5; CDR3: CASSSSGGGETQYF; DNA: TGTGCCAGCAGTTCGTCCGGTGGAGGAGAGACCCAGTACTTC
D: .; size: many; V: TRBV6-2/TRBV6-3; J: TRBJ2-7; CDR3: CASLAVRGARIYEQYF; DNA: TGTGCCAGCCTAGCCGTGAGGGGCGCGAGGATCTACGAGCAGTACTTC
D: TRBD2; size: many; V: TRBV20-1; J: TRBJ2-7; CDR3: CSASSITGGYEQYF; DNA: TGCAGTGCTAGTTCTATAACGGGAGGGTACGAGCAGTACTTC
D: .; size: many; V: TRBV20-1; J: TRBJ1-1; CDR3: CSARVIGGDTEAFF; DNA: TGCAGTGCTAGAGTTATAGGCGGGGACACTGAAGCTTTCTTT
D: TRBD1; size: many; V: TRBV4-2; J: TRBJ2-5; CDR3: CASSLRLQGALETQYF; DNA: TGTGCCAGCAGCCTTCGACTACAGGGGGCTTTGGAGACCCAGTACTTC
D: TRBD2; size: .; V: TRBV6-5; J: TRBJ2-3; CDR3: CASSYGTSGRNTDTQYF; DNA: TGTGCCAGCAGTTACGGGACTAGCGGGAGGAACACAGATACGCAGTATTTT
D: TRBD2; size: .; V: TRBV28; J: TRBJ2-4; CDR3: CASSPASTSGKNIQYF; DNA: TGTGCCAGCAGCCCTGCCTCGACTAGCGGTAAAAACATTCAGTACTTC
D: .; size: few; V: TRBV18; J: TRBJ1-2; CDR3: CASSPPQARGGYTF; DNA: TGTGCCAGCTCACCACCGCAGGCCCGGGGGGGCTACACCTTC
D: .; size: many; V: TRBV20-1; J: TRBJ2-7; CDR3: CSVRQAGSYEQYF; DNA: TGCAGTGTCCGACAGGCGGGCTCCTACGAGCAGTACTTC
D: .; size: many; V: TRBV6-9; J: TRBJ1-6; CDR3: CASSYYSGKGASPLHF; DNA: TGTGCCAGCAGTTATTATTCAGGGAAAGGTGCTTCACCCCTCCACTTT
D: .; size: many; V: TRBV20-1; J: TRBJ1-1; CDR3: CSAREPGLIEAFF; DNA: TGCAGTGCTAGGGAACCCGGACTGATTGAAGCTTTCTTT
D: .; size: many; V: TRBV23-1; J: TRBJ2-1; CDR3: CASSQPQGIGGDEQFF; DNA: TGCGCCAGCAGCCAACCCCAGGGAATTGGGGGCGATGAGCAGTTCTTC
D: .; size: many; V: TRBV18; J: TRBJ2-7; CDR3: CASSLQQVEQYF; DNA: TGTGCCAGCTCACTCCAACAAGTCGAGCAGTACTTC
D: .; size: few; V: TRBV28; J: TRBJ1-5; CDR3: CASSQNVQPQHF; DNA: TGTGCCAGCAGCCAAAACGTCCAGCCCCAGCATTTT
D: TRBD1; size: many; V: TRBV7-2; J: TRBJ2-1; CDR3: CASSSTSGTGYNEQFF; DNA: TGTGCCAGCAGCTCGACTTCCGGGACAGGGTACAATGAGCAGTTCTTC
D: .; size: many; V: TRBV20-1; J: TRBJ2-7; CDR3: CSAQTQPKGLYEQYF; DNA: TGCAGTGCCCAAACCCAACCCAAGGGACTCTACGAGCAGTACTTC
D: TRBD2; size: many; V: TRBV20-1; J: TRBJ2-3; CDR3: CSATQGWTSGSPGTDTQYF; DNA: TGCAGTGCAACCCAGGGGTGGACTAGCGGGAGTCCTGGAACAGATACGCAGTATTTT
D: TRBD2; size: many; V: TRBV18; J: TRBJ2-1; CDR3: CASSPSIAGGNNEQFF; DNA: TGTGCCAGCTCACCCTCCATAGCGGGAGGGAACAATGAGCAGTTCTTC
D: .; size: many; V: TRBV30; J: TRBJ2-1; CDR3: CAWSVGSYNEQFF; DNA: TGTGCCTGGAGTGTGGGGTCGTACAATGAGCAGTTCTTC
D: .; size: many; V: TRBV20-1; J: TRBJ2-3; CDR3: CSARGSFWEFGTDTQYF; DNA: TGCAGTGCTAGAGGAAGTTTCTGGGAGTTTGGCACAGATACGCAGTATTTT
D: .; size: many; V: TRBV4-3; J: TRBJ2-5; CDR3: CASSQDQGPQETQYF; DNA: TGCGCCAGCAGCCAAGATCAGGGCCCGCAAGAGACCCAGTACTTC
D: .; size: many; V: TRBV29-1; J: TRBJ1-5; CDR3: CSVKQGVGNQPQHF; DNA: TGCAGCGTTAAACAGGGTGTGGGCAATCAGCCCCAGCATTTT
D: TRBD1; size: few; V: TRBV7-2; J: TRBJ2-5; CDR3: CASSFRQGKETQYF; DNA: TGTGCCAGCAGCTTTCGACAGGGGAAAGAGACCCAGTACTTC
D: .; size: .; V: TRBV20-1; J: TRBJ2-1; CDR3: CSAEDKGRSNEQFF; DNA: TGCAGTGCTGAGGACAAAGGGCGCAGCAATGAGCAGTTCTTC